The next 9 T cell receptor beta chains were all read from a single sample in a study of T-cell memory formation after mild COVID-19. One entry per CDR3 protein results from TCRdb running MiXCR on the 5' RACE reads. The data show some 57,000 distinct CDR3 sequences, with 10% to 15% seen just once and 24% held by the top ten. The sample comprised PBMCs or a T cell subset sorted from them (not recorded which). Receptor source: a man younger than 35 who had mild COVID-19 (a few samples of this study predate the infection). Cell type and time point are not known.

This clonotype has at least ten counts. J is TRBJ2-2 and V is TRBV7-9; D remains ambiguous. The CDR3 spans 15 residues. The germline gives CDR1 SEHNR, CDR2 FQNEAQ (reference sequence). The V end lost 1 base, the J end lost 6 bases, and 12 bases lay between the germline ends. CDR3 loop: CASSLEASLPGELFF. CDR3 bases: TGTGCCAGCAGCTTAGAAGCTAGTCTTCCCGGGGAGCTGTTTTTT.

This clonotype occurred once. The CDR3 region is CATSAALVSYYNEQFF. The CDR3 DNA reads as TGTGCCACCAGTGCCGCACTAGTTAGCTACTACAATGAGCAGTTCTTC. This rearrangement joins TRBV24-1 to TRBJ2-1, with a possible D match to TRBD2 (5 bases). This CDR3 has 16 residues. Per the germline V gene, CDR1 is KGHDR and CDR2 is SFDVKD. The V and J ends lost 5 bases and 3 bases respectively, with 16 bases between them.

This clonotype was recorded a few times. V usage is TRBV13 and J usage is TRBJ1-1; D not resolved. Deletions cut 2 bases from V and 0 bases from J, with 1 base between. The CDR3 consists of 12 residues. In germline, CDR1 is PRHDT, CDR2 FYEKMQ (reference sequence). CDR3 protein: CASSLLNTEAFF. CDR3 coding DNA: TGTGCCAGCAGCTTACTGAACACTGAAGCTTTCTTT. The whole variable domain, remainder taken from reference TRBV13 and TRBJ1-1, is AAGVIQSPRHLIKEKRETATLKCYPIPRHDTVYWYQQGPGQDPQFLISFYEKMQSDKGSIPDRFSAQQFSDYHSELNMSSLELGDSALYFCASSLLNTEAFFGQGTRLTVV.

The chain carries TRBV4-1 and TRBJ2-5; D possibly matches TRBD1 or TRBD2 (5 bases each). CDR1 and CDR2 from the germline V gene are MGHRA and YSYEKL. The CDR3 has 14 amino acids. Trimming removed 1 base from V and 1 base from J, with 7 bases in between. The CDR3 region has the DNA TGCGCCAGCAGCCAAGTTGGGGGCCAAGAGACCCAGTACTTC. As protein: CASSQVGGQETQYF.

This clonotype was detected only a few times. The rearrangement links TRBV4-3 to TRBJ1-1; maybe TRBD1 (5 bases). Germline loops: CDR1 LGHNA, CDR2 YSLEER. This CDR3 is built from 14 residues. Trimming left V 3 bases short and J 4 bases short, with 12 bases between. CDR3 coding DNA: TGCGCCAGCAGCCACACTAGTGGGGGCACTGAAGCTTTCTTT. Protein: CASSHTSGGTEAFF.

This clonotype was picked up a small number of times. The chain uses TRBV7-2 and TRBJ2-5, with 14 bases identical to TRBD2. Germline V gene sequence: CDR1 SGHTA, CDR2 FQGNSA. The CDR3 sequence is 17 residues long. The V gene end was trimmed by 5 bases and the J gene end by 7 bases; junction bases not matched to a gene: 12. DNA for the CDR3: TGTGCCAGCAGCCCCGCCTCGACTAGCGGGGGGGGTGGGACCCAGTACTTC. This translates into CASSPASTSGGGGTQYF.

This clonotype was recorded many times. This chain uses TRBV5-1 with TRBJ1-2; possible D gene TRBD1, 5 bases. CDR3 length: 14 amino acids. Looked up from germline, CDR1 is SGHRS and CDR2 is YFSETQ. Trimming took 1 base from V and 8 from J, leaving 15 bases between them. The CDR3 DNA reads as TGCGCCAGCAGCTTGTCAGGGTATGGTCAAGGCTACACCTTC. Translating gives CASSLSGYGQGYTF. The whole variable domain, remainder taken from reference TRBV5-1 and TRBJ1-2, is KAGVTQTPRYLIKTRGQQVTLSCSPISGHRSVSWYQQTPGQGLQFLFEYFSETQRNKGNFPGRFSGRQFSNSRSEMNVSTLELGDSALYLCASSLSGYGQGYTFGSGTRLTVV.

In this sample, this clonotype turned up a few times. This rearrangement joins TRBV6-6 to TRBJ2-3; D is unclear. V lost 6 bases to trimming and J lost 5 bases, with 18 bases between them. CDR3 size: 15 residues. Germline V lookup: CDR1 MNHNY, CDR2 SVGAGI (reference sequence). The chain's CDR3 is CASRSLGSLGDTQYF. The CDR3 DNA reads TGTGCCAGCAGGTCACTCGGGTCCCTAGGAGATACGCAGTATTTT.

This clonotype was found a few times. The V and J genes are TRBV5-1 and TRBJ1-6, with a possible D match to TRBD1 (6 bases). CDR1 SGHRS and CDR2 YFSETQ come from the germline V gene. The CDR3 has 14 amino acids. With 4 bases removed from V and 8 bases from J, the gap between germline ends came to 13 bases. The CDR3 reads CASSPQGRDSPLHF. The CDR3 nucleotides are TGCGCCAGCAGCCCGCAGGGGAGAGATTCACCCCTCCACTTT.